This TCR beta chain was documented in a study of blood T cell repertoires in COVID-19. Study details: The United States, Italy and Spain provided the acute and convalescent COVID-19 samples. T cells, B-cell-depleted T cells, or PBMCs supplied cDNA or gDNA.

Authors' analysis steps: Nucleated cell counts were estimated from reference gene primer amplification. Clones were sequenced by immunoSEQ multiplex PCR, and TCRdb holds only the in-frame ones, with some missing. V and J calls and clone size follow that table, whereas D and trimming were derived from the DNA. This repertoire shows approximately 260,000 clones, roughly four fifths found once; its top ten account for around 12%. This clone was counted a single time. V was pared by 5 bases and J by 8 bases, with 7 bases of the junction left unmatched. CDR1 is SGHVS, CDR2 FQNEAQ, per germline. The CDR3 loop spans 13 amino acids.

The sequenced sample was peripheral blood. This chain uses TRBV7-8 with TRBJ1-1; 8 positions match TRBD1. The TCR comes from a woman aged 55-69 years with active or convalescent COVID-19. CDR3 sequence (DNA): TGTGCCAGCAGCCGAGGACAGGGTTCAGAAGCTTTCTTT. Its protein is CASSRGQGSEAFF.